A single sample is the source of the 28 T cell receptor beta chains below, sequenced in a study of blood T cells in healthy people across ages. Through a sample-barcoded 5' primer and a J-beta primer mix, a second PCR was run for about 6 to 12 cycles. From the 5' RACE reads, TCRdb called clonotypes with MiXCR, one entry per CDR3 protein. The sample records about 800,000 distinct CDR3 sequences, roughly 25% being singletons. This sample also appeared in a second study, on T cells of mothers and their children.

Sequencing was done on a sample of blood. These receptor sequences come from a boy aged 5-17 years in good health.

This sequence joins TRBV2 and TRBJ1-4, with a tentative D call TRBD1 (5 bases). Germline-derived CDR1 and CDR2 are SNHLY and FYNNEI. V dropped 6 bases and J dropped 0 bases, with 11 bases sitting between them. The CDR3 length is 15 residues. The chain's CDR3 is CASRRDQATNEKLFF. The CDR3 DNA follows: TGTGCCAGCAGACGGGACCAAGCAACTAATGAAAAACTGTTTTTT. Variable domain in full (rest from reference TRBV2 and TRBJ1-4): EPEVTQTPSHQVTQMGQEVILRCVPISNHLYFYWYRQILGQKVEFLVSFYNNEISEKSEIFDDQFSVERPDGSNFTLKIRSTKLEDSAMYFCASRRDQATNEKLFFGSGTQLSVL.

The V call is TRBV11-2, the J call TRBJ1-3; 7 bases agree with TRBD1. J lost 0 bases, V lost 2 bases, and 4 bases had no gene match. The CDR3 totals 16 residues. Germline CDR1 is SGHAT and CDR2 is FQNNGV. Here the CDR3 DNA reads TGTGCCAGCAGCTTACGGGGACAGAGCTCTGGAAACACCATATATTTT. Its translation: CASSLRGQSSGNTIYF.

This clonotype was counted only a few times. At one end, the junction sequence differs from germline, possibly due to a read error. This rearrangement joins TRBV4-2 to TRBJ2-5; D is perhaps TRBD2 (6 bases). The CDR3 runs to 13 residues. CDR1 is LGHNA and CDR2 is YNFKEQ in the germline V gene. CDR3 in amino acids: CTSSQGTQETQYF. The CDR3 nucleotides read TGTACCAGCAGCCAAGGGACTCAAGAGACCCAGTACTTC.

This clonotype was seen a few times. This sequence joins TRBV9 and TRBJ1-2; D might be TRBD1 (6 bases). The V and J ends lost 0 bases and 0 bases respectively, with 12 bases between them. Germline CDR1 SGDLS, CDR2 YYNGEE. CDR3 length: 16 amino acids. CDR3 coding DNA: TGTGCCAGCAGCGTAGCACAGGGACGCTCTAACTATGGCTACACCTTC. It codes for CASSVAQGRSNYGYTF.

This clonotype has more than one count but fewer than ten. This chain joins TRBV28 and TRBJ2-5; no clear D. TRBJ2-7 matches the DNA end more closely, so the J call is doubtful. Germline V gene sequence: CDR1 MDHEN, CDR2 SYDVKM. CDR3 size: 17 residues. The CDR3 protein is CASSLGLAGMVSYEQYF. Written as DNA, the CDR3 is TGTGCCAGCAGTTTAGGTCTTGCCGGAATGGTCTCCTACGAGCAGTACTTC.

The CDR3: CAYARDRKDVSTF. The CDR3 DNA is TGTGCCTACGCTCGGGACAGGAAAGATGTGTCCACCTTC. This sequence joins TRBV30 and TRBJ1-2; 8 positions agree with TRBD1. Trimming at V came to 7 bases and at J to 13 bases, leaving 17 bases not matched to a gene. In germline, CDR1 is GTSNPN, CDR2 SVGIG (reference sequence). The CDR3 has 13 residues.

The chain employs TRBV7-3 and TRBJ2-1, with 7 positions matching TRBD2. The CDR3 spans 16 residues. Germline V gives CDR1 SGHTA, CDR2 FQGTGA. V lost 2 bases and J lost 4; bases outside the gene matches: 8. The CDR3 DNA reads as TGTGCCAGCAGCTTAGTGGGAGGGAGGATGTACAATGAGCAGTTCTTC. As protein: CASSLVGGRMYNEQFF.

The chain recombines TRBV29-1 with TRBJ2-5; 9 bases fit TRBD2. CDR1 and CDR2 (germline): SQVTM, ANQGSEA. This CDR3 contains 14 residues. Unmatched junction bases numbered 2, after V lost 2 bases and J lost 1 base. As DNA, the CDR3 is TGCAGCGTTGAAAAGCGGGAGGCCCAAGAGACCCAGTACTTC. Amino acids: CSVEKREAQETQYF.

This clonotype was counted between two and nine times. V is TRBV4-1 and J is TRBJ1-4, with 8 bases aligning to TRBD1. The CDR3 is made up of 16 amino acids. Germline trimming cut 5 bases from V and 3 bases from J; bases unmatched to any gene: 8. Germline V CDR1 and CDR2: MGHRA, YSYEKL. The DNA for the CDR3 is TGCGCCAGCAGCGCGAAGCAGGGGGCGGCTAATGAAAAACTGTTTTTT. This sequence encodes CASSAKQGAANEKLFF.

The chain joins TRBV29-1 to TRBJ2-7; D is possibly TRBD1 (5 bases). This CDR3 has 14 amino acids. Trimming shortened V by 4 bases and J by 0 bases, and 13 bases separated the two germline ends. Germline V gene lookup returns CDR1 SQVTM and CDR2 ANQGSEA. Here the CDR3 reads CSVVGASSSYEQYF. CDR3 coding DNA: TGCAGCGTTGTTGGGGCCTCGAGCTCCTACGAGCAGTACTTC.

V and J are TRBV29-1 and TRBJ2-5, with D perhaps given as TRBD1 or TRBD2 (5 bases each). The CDR3 loop spans 15 amino acids. Germline CDR1 and CDR2: SQVTM and ANQGSEA. V shed 4 bases and J shed 5 bases, with 20 bases lying between them. The DNA of the CDR3 is TGCAGCGTTGGAGACTGGGACGTGGTGGGTGAGACCCAGTACTTC. Its protein product is CSVGDWDVVGETQYF.

This sequence joins TRBV20-1 and TRBJ2-7, with TRBD1 matching 8 bases. The V and J ends lost 3 bases and 5 bases, in that order; junction bases with no gene match: 12. This CDR3 is 15 amino acids long. Germline V gene sequence: CDR1 DFQATT, CDR2 SNEGSKA (reference sequence). For the CDR3, the DNA is TGCAGTGCTAGGGCTGTGGACAGGGTGGGTCACGAGCAGTACTTC. As protein: CSARAVDRVGHEQYF.

This chain uses TRBV5-4 with TRBJ1-1, with D unresolved. The CDR3 covers 13 residues. Germline V gives CDR1 SGHNT, CDR2 YYREEE (reference sequence). V was clipped by 4 bases and J by 10 bases, with 17 bases between them. Here the CDR3 reads CASSLERPGRAFF. DNA of the CDR3: TGTGCCAGCAGCCTGGAGAGACCCGGACGAGCTTTCTTT.

To note about this clonotype: The DNA is omitted, as the CDR3 cannot be located on it reliably, and the CDR3 follows TCRdb's listing. The rearrangement joins TRBV21-1 to TRBJ1-4; the table gives TRBD1 as D, unverified against the DNA. TRBV21-1 is given as a pseudogene. With termini counted, the CDR3 has 21 amino acids. The CDR3: CASSKGVGFWAGGASNEKLFF.

V is TRBV29-1 and J is TRBJ1-2; D is ambiguous. Germline CDR1 and CDR2: SQVTM and ANQGSEA. The V end lost 0 bases, the J end lost 4 bases, and 9 bases lay between the germline ends. This CDR3 spans 13 amino acids. For the CDR3, the DNA is TGCAGCGTTGAAGATCGGGCCACCTATGGCTACACCTTC. This sequence encodes CSVEDRATYGYTF.

This chain connects TRBV6-5 to TRBJ1-2, with 7 nucleotides matching TRBD1. V gave up 2 bases and J gave up 7 bases; unmatched junction bases: 19. This CDR3 spans 18 amino acids. Germline CDR1 and CDR2: MNHEY and SVGAGI. The DNA for the CDR3 is TGTGCCAGCAGTTACCCAACAGGGGAGGCAAGTTGGTTCTTTGGCTACACCTTC. This encodes CASSYPTGEASWFFGYTF.

The CDR3 nucleotides are TGCAGCGTCGAATTGGGCAGTAGTGAAGAAGAGACCCAGTACTTC. Protein: CSVELGSSEEETQYF. The chain joins TRBV29-1 to TRBJ2-5; D is unresolved. Germline V lookup: CDR1 SQVTM, CDR2 ANQGSEA. The CDR3 length is 15 residues. Trimming cost V 6 bases and J 3 bases, with 20 bases left between them.

The V and J genes are TRBV9 and TRBJ2-1; 10 nucleotides agree with TRBD2. Trimming removed 0 bases from V and 3 bases from J; junction bases left unmatched: 3. The CDR3 sequence is 16 residues long. CDR1 and CDR2 (germline): SGDLS, YYNGEE. CDR3 region: CASSVGLAGIYNEQFF. The CDR3 nucleotides are TGTGCCAGCAGCGTAGGACTAGCGGGTATCTACAATGAGCAGTTCTTC.

This clonotype was seen only a few times. The rearrangement links TRBV27 to TRBJ2-1; the match to TRBD2 covers 10 bases. V was pared by 5 bases and J by 8 bases, with 6 bases of the junction left unmatched. The V gene's germline CDR1 is MNHEY and CDR2 SMNVEV (reference sequence). This CDR3 has 14 residues. The CDR3 DNA reads as TGTGCCAGCAGTCCTAGCGGGAGTAGGTATGAGCAGTTCTTC. It yields the protein CASSPSGSRYEQFF.

The chain carries TRBV12-3 or TRBV12-4 and TRBJ2-5; D ambiguous. The assigned J gene may be wrong: the sequence end matches TRBJ2-7 better. The CDR3 covers 14 residues. The CDR3 spells CASSVDGPLHEQYF. In nucleotides, the CDR3 is TGTGCCAGCAGTGTTGACGGCCCGTTACACGAGCAGTACTTC.

The J gene is TRBJ2-2, the V gene TRBV10-3; D gene uncertain. V lost 4 bases to trimming and J lost 7 bases, with 22 bases between them. In germline, CDR1 is ENHRY, CDR2 SYGVKD. The CDR3 extends over 17 amino acids. This CDR3 reads CAISVLPIPVHGGELFF. The CDR3 bases are TGTGCCATCAGTGTTCTCCCGATCCCCGTTCATGGCGGGGAGCTGTTTTTT.

The table lists this clonotype with many counts. The chain has TRBV20-1 and TRBJ2-5; weak D call: TRBD1 (5 bases). The germline CDR1 and CDR2 sequences are DFQATT and SNEGSKA (reference sequence). Trimming shortened V by 3 bases and J by 3 bases, and 5 bases separated the two germline ends. This CDR3 region has 11 residues. CDR3 loop: CSASREETQYF. In DNA form, the CDR3 reads TGCAGTGCTAGCAGGGAAGAGACCCAGTACTTC.

A note on this clonotype: The final CDR3 position lacks the conserved phenylalanine or tryptophan, pointing to a likely read error. CDR3 loop: CSVGDYFDEQYL. The CDR3 region has the DNA TGCAGCGTTGGGGACTACTTCGACGAGCAGTACTTG. The rearrangement joins TRBV29-1 to TRBJ2-1; the match to TRBD2 covers 7 bases. The end of the DNA fits TRBJ2-7 better, so the J call may be wrong. CDR3 length: 12 amino acids. Germline V lookup: CDR1 SQVTM, CDR2 ANQGSEA.

The V call is TRBV29-1, the J call TRBJ1-2; the match to TRBD1 covers 7 bases. Germline V lookup: CDR1 SQVTM, CDR2 ANQGSEA. V dropped 5 bases and J dropped 5; count of bases not matched to a gene: 11. The CDR3 has 14 residues. As DNA, the CDR3 is TGCAGCGTTCAGGTCCAGGGGGGCGCTTATGGCTACACCTTC. Translation gives CSVQVQGGAYGYTF.

The chain carries TRBV20-1 and TRBJ1-2, with D hard to call. Per the germline V gene, CDR1 is DFQATT and CDR2 is SNEGSKA (reference sequence). V was cut by 6 bases and J by 2 bases, with 16 bases left in between. This CDR3 is built from 14 residues. The CDR3 DNA reads TGCAGTGCCGCCCCGGGAGACCAGAACTATGGCTACACCTTC. Amino acid sequence: CSAAPGDQNYGYTF.

The chain is built from TRBV29-1 and TRBJ2-3; D might be TRBD2 (6 bases). Germline-derived CDR1 and CDR2 are SQVTM and ANQGSEA. The CDR3 has 14 amino acids. V dropped 0 bases and J dropped 1 base, with 8 bases sitting between them. Here the CDR3 DNA reads TGCAGCGTTGAAGAGGGGGGAGGCACAGATACGCAGTATTTT. Protein sequence: CSVEEGGGTDTQYF.

This clonotype was counted a few times. Its ends do not fully match the called genes, so a read error is possible. The CDR3: CASGQFNTGEQFF. CDR3 nucleotide sequence: TGCGCCAGCGGCCAATTCAATACGGGTGAGCAGTTCTTC. The chain employs TRBV4-3 and TRBJ2-1; D is uncertain. This CDR3 contains 13 residues. Germline V gives CDR1 LGHNA, CDR2 YSLEER.

The genes are TRBV7-9 and TRBJ2-5; 8 bases line up with TRBD1. Germline V CDR1 and CDR2: SEHNR, FQNEAQ (reference sequence). Trimming at V came to 5 bases and at J to 5 bases, leaving 10 bases not matched to a gene. The CDR3 runs to 15 residues. DNA for the CDR3: TGTGCCAGCAGCCTAGGACAGGGATGGAGTGAGACCCAGTACTTC. Its protein is CASSLGQGWSETQYF. The full variable domain, with the rest looked up from reference TRBV7-9 and TRBJ2-5, is DTGVSQNPRHKITKRGQNVTFRCDPISEHNRLYWYRQTLGQGPEFLTYFQNEAQLEKSRLLSDRFSAERPKGSFSTLEIQRTEQGDSAMYLCASSLGQGWSETQYFGPGTRLLVL.